This T cell receptor beta chain comes out of a study of cytomegalovirus exposure and HLA in healthy donors. Whole-study context: Early release data held around 80 million unique TCRs from HLA-typed donors. Points from the study as a whole: Follow-up analysis later connected one missense variant in DCLRE1C with trimming of TCR beta V- and J-genes. There were reportedly fewer N-insertions in an Asian-associated ancestry cluster than the roughly 670-donor mean, in a later analysis.

Germline lookup yields CDR1 MNHNS and CDR2 SASEGT. This CDR3 spans 10 amino acids. Trimming removed 11 bases from V and 3 bases from J, with 7 bases in between. 13 Jbeta primers and 60 Vbeta primers were used for the PCR. Produced via immunoSEQ multiplex PCR; TCRdb's table is partial and in-frame only. The data show 90,000 to 150,000 clones, with 50% to 65% seen just once and 9% to 10% held by the top ten. This clone was counted only a few times. The antigen remains unidentified. This receptor was identified in a man aged 35 to 55 in good health and CMV-seropositive. Sequenced material: PBMCs. This sequence joins TRBV6-1 and TRBJ2-5; no firm D call. CDR3 residues: CAVREETQYF. DNA of the CDR3: TGTGCCGTCCGGGAAGAGACCCAGTACTTC.